This TCR beta chain was recorded in a study of cytomegalovirus exposure and HLA in healthy donors. Trimming cost V 8 bases and J 6 bases; bases outside gene matches: 9. This CDR3 has 14 residues. Looked up from germline, CDR1 is SGHRS and CDR2 is YFSETQ. As concerns this clone: Its specificity is unknown.

The PCR contained 60 Vbeta and 13 Jbeta primers. Only in-frame clones appear in the TCRdb table, and some are missing; sequencing was by immunoSEQ multiplex PCR. The table records under 200,000 clones, approximately 88% of them present only once. General study results and limits: TCR beta V- and J-gene trimming, according to a later analysis, was linked to a missense DCLRE1C variant.

The sample was PBMCs. The chain has TRBV5-1 and TRBJ2-1, with TRBD2 matching over 9 bases. The receptor was isolated from a man in his thirties or forties in good health and CMV-seronegative. The DNA of the CDR3 is TGCGCCAGTACCCCGGGACTAGCTGGCAATGAGCAGTTCTTC. Amino acids: CASTPGLAGNEQFF. Filled out from reference TRBV5-1 and TRBJ2-1, the complete variable domain reads KAGVTQTPRYLIKTRGQQVTLSCSPISGHRSVSWYQQTPGQGLQFLFEYFSETQRNKGNFPGRFSGRQFSNSRSEMNVSTLELGDSALYLCASTPGLAGNEQFFGPGTRLTVL.